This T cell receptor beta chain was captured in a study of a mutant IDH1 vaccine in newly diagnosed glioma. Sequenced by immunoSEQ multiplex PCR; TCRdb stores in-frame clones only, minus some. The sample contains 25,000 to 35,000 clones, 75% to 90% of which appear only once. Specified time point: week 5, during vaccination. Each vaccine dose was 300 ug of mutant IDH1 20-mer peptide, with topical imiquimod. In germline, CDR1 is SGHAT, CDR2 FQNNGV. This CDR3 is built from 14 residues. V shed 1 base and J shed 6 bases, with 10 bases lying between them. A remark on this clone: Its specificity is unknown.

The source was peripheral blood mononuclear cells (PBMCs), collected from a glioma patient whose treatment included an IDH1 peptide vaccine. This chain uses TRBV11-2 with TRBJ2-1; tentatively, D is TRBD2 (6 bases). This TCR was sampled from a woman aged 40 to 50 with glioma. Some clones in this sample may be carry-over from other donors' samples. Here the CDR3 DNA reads TGTGCCAGCAGCTTAGGAAGCGGGCCCAATGAGCAGTTCTTC. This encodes CASSLGSGPNEQFF.